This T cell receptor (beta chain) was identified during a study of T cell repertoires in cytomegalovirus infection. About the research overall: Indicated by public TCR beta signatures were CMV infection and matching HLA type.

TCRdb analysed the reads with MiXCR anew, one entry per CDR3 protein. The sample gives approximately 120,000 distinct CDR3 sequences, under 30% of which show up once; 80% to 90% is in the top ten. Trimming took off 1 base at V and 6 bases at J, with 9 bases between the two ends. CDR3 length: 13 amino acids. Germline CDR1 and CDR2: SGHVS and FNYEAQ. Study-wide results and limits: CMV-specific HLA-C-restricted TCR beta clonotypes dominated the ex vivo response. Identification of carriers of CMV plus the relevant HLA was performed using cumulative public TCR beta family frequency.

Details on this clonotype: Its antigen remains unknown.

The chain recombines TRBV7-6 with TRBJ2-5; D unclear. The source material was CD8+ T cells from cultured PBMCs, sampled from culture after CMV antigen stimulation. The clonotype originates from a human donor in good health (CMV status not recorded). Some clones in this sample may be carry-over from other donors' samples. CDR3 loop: CASSLGVVKTQYF. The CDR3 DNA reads TGTGCCAGCAGCTTAGGAGTTGTAAAGACCCAGTACTTC.